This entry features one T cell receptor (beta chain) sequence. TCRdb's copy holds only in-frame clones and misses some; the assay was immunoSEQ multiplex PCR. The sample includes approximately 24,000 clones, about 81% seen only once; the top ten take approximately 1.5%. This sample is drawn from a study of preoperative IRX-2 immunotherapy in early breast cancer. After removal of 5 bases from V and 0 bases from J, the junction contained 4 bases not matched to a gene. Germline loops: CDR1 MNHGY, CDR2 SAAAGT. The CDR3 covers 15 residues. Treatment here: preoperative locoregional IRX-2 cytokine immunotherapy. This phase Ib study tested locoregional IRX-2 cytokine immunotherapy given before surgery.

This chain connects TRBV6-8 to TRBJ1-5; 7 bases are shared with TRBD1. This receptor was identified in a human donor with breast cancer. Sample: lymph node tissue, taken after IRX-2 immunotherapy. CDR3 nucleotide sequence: TGTGCCAGCAGTAGGACAGGCTATAGCAATCAGCCCCAGCATTTT. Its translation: CASSRTGYSNQPQHF.